Described below is a single T cell receptor beta chain sequence and its context. Its specificity is not known. TCRdb's table, derived via immunoSEQ multiplex PCR, lists solely in-frame clones and lacks some. The sample records some 100,000 clones, 82% being singletons. The V and J ends lost 6 bases and 4 bases, in that order; junction bases with no gene match: 16. This CDR3 comprises 18 residues. Germline lookup yields CDR1 SGHDT and CDR2 YYEEEE. The data are from a study of radiation and T cells in renal cell carcinoma. Broader study findings: From baseline, blood top tumor clonotypes peaked at 2 weeks post-radiation.

Time point described: baseline pretreatment blood. Treatment here: 15 Gy SBRT to primary tumor, nephrectomy 4 weeks later. The receptor was derived from a man aged 55-75 years with renal cell carcinoma. The rearrangement uses TRBV5-6 and TRBJ1-4; 9 bases agree with TRBD1. The starting material was blood, obtained from a patient whose treatment included radiotherapy and nephrectomy. CDR3 in amino acids: CASNNRDRVGLGNEKLFF. The CDR3 region has the DNA TGTGCCAGCAACAACCGGGACAGGGTCGGTTTGGGTAATGAAAAACTGTTTTTT.